This T cell receptor beta chain was sequenced for a study of Ad26.COV2.S vaccination and SARS-CoV-2 variants. As for the study in general: Recipients of Ad26.COV2.S got it intramuscularly, once or twice 56 days apart.

Remarks on this clone: What it binds is not known.

The treatment is: roughly 19 received Ad26.COV2.S at low or high dose, single or two shots; 5 received placebo; per-sample allocation not given. Material that was analyzed had been drawn on day 63 after the first vaccine or placebo injection. General study findings and limits: Those who received the vaccine showed greater spike-specific TCR breadth than those given placebo. A substantial breadth of spike-specific CD8+ and CD4+ T cell responses after vaccination has been reported.

This table comes from immunoSEQ multiplex PCR, and its TCRdb copy is limited to in-frame clones, with some not included. The table records about 400,000 clones, about 91% of them present only once. Deletions cut 4 bases from V and 10 bases from J, with 13 bases between. Germline values: CDR1 SGHTA, CDR2 FQGNSA. The CDR3 runs 12 residues. The chain couples TRBV7-2 to TRBJ1-1; D unresolved. This material consisted of peripheral blood, taken in a trial of Ad26.COV2.S vaccine versus placebo. The sequence was obtained from a person between 18 and 59 years old who received the Ad26.COV2.S COVID-19 vaccine or a placebo. The CDR3 loop reads CASSSLPGGAFF. DNA for the CDR3: TGTGCCAGCAGCTCTCTCCCGGGAGGAGCTTTCTTT.